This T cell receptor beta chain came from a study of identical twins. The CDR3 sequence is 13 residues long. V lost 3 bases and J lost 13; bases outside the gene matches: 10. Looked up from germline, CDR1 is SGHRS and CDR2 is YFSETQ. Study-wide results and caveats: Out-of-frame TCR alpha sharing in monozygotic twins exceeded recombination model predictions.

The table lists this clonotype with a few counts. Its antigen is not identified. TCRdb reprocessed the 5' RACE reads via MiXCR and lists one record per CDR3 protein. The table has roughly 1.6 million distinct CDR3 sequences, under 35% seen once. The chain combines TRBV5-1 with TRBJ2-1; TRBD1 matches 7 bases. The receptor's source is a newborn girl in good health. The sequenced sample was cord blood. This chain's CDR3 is CASSSTGAPFQFF. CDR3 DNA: TGCGCCAGCAGCTCCACAGGGGCGCCATTCCAGTTCTTC.